This TCR beta chain was sequenced in a study of blood T cell repertoires in COVID-19. Overall study context: Sources were T cells, B-cell-depleted T cells, or PBMCs; the material itself was cDNA or gDNA.

The V and J ends lost 6 bases and 5 bases, in that order; junction bases with no gene match: 4. This CDR3 region has 14 residues. The germline V gene has CDR1 KGHSH and CDR2 LQKENI. Data came from immunoSEQ multiplex PCR; TCRdb stores just in-frame clones and leaves some out. The repertoire holds about 70,000 clones, with about four fifths as singletons. The source material was peripheral blood. The sequence was collected from a woman in her seventies with acute or convalescent COVID-19. This chain joins TRBV18 and TRBJ2-1, with 10 nucleotides matching TRBD2. Written as DNA, the CDR3 is TGTGCCAGCTCTAGCGGGAGGCCAAACAATGAGCAGTTCTTC. This encodes CASSSGRPNNEQFF.